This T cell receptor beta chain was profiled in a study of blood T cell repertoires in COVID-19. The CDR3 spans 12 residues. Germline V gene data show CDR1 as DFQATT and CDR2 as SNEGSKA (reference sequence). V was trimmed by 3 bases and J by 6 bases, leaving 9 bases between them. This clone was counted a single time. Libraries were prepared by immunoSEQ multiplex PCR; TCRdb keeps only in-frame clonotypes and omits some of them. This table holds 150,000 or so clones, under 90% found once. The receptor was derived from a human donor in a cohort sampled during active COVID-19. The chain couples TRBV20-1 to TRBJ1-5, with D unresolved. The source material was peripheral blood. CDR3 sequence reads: CSASSGIQPQHF. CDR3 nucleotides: TGCAGTGCTAGTTCAGGTATTCAGCCCCAGCATTTT.